The 18 T cell receptor beta chains given below trace back to one sample, sequenced in a study of blood T cell repertoires in COVID-19. Only in-frame clones appear in the TCRdb table, and some are missing; sequencing was by immunoSEQ multiplex PCR. Found here are 50,000 to 80,000 clones, 78% of them singletons; the top ten hold 13% to 15%. Sequencing was carried out using peripheral blood. The receptors were sampled from a man aged 55-75 years with COVID-19, enrolled during active disease.

This chain joins TRBV6-5 and TRBJ1-1, with D possibly being TRBD1 (6 bases). CDR1 and CDR2 from the germline V gene are MNHEY and SVGAGI. This CDR3 contains 14 residues. The V end was cut by 10 bases, the J end by 1 base, with 16 bases between. The CDR3 DNA is TGTGCCACCAAGGGGGTGGGCTCGAACACTGAAGCTTTCTTT. Encoded protein: CATKGVGSNTEAFF.

The V and J genes are TRBV12-3 or TRBV12-4 and TRBJ2-3; possibly TRBD1 for D (5 bases). Deletions cut 5 bases from V and 3 bases from J, with 9 bases between. This CDR3 is 13 amino acids long. The chain's CDR3 is CASSRQWTDTQYF. The CDR3 nucleotides are TGTGCCAGCAGTCGACAGTGGACAGATACGCAGTATTTT.

The rearrangement uses TRBV11-3 and TRBJ2-1, with D perhaps TRBD2 (7 bases). The V end lost 3 bases, the J end lost 5 bases, and 14 bases lay between the germline ends. There are 15 residues in the CDR3. The germline V gene has CDR1 SGHNT and CDR2 YENEEA. The CDR3 bases are TGTGCCAGCAGCTTTAGGGGGGGAACCCACAATGAGCAGTTCTTC. It codes for CASSFRGGTHNEQFF. Filled out from reference TRBV11-3 and TRBJ2-1, the complete variable domain reads EAGVVQSPRYKIIEKKQPVAFWCNPISGHNTLYWYLQNLGQGPELLIRYENEEAVDDSQLPKDRFSAERLKGVDSTLKIQPAELGDSAVYLCASSFRGGTHNEQFFGPGTRLTVL.

The sample holds a few counts of this clone. The chain couples TRBV19 to TRBJ1-2, with TRBD1 matching 7 bases. CDR3 length: 19 residues. Germline CDR1 reads LNHDA; CDR2 reads SQIVND (reference sequence). J was trimmed by 2 bases and V by 3 bases; bases with no gene match: 18. The chain's CDR3 is CASSIPPWTGGGRNYGYTF. DNA of the CDR3: TGTGCCAGTAGTATTCCCCCCTGGACAGGAGGGGGCAGGAACTATGGCTACACCTTC.

The V and J genes are TRBV2 and TRBJ1-6, with TRBD1 identical over 8 bases. V was pared by 6 bases and J by 5 bases, with 6 bases of the junction left unmatched. Germline values: CDR1 SNHLY, CDR2 FYNNEI. This CDR3 is 15 amino acids long. As DNA, the CDR3 is TGTGCCAGCAGGGGCGACAGGGGAAATAATTCACCCCTCCACTTT. Translating gives CASRGDRGNNSPLHF.

The rearrangement joins TRBV27 to TRBJ2-6, with D possibly being TRBD1 (6 bases). Trimming took 3 bases from V and 1 from J, leaving 7 bases between them. CDR1 is MNHEY, CDR2 SMNVEV, per germline (reference sequence). The CDR3 spans 15 residues. The CDR3 region has the DNA TGTGCCAGCAGTTTGGGACATTCTGGGGCCAACGTCCTGACTTTC. Translating gives CASSLGHSGANVLTF.

The genes are TRBV6-4 and TRBJ2-3; 11 positions agree with TRBD1. Germline-derived CDR1 and CDR2 are MRHNA and SNTAGT. The CDR3 spans 17 residues. J gave up 3 bases and V 0 bases, and 5 bases lay outside the gene matches. The DNA for the CDR3 is TGTGCCAGCAGTGACTCGGGACAGGGGGTAGGAACAGATACGCAGTATTTT. It codes for CASSDSGQGVGTDTQYF.

This chain connects TRBV12-5 to TRBJ2-7, with D hard to call. CDR3 length equals 12 residues. The V end was cut by 5 bases, the J end by 4 bases, with 9 bases between. The germline V gene encodes CDR1 LGHNT and CDR2 FRNRAP. CDR3 in amino acids: CASGPGLYEQYF. The DNA for the CDR3 is TGTGCTAGTGGTCCCGGTTTGTACGAGCAGTACTTC.

The rearrangement links TRBV5-1 to TRBJ2-5, with D maybe TRBD2 (6 bases). Trimming left V 4 bases short and J 5 bases short, with 12 bases between. Looked up from germline, CDR1 is SGHRS and CDR2 is YFSETQ. There are 13 residues in the CDR3. The CDR3 spells CASSREGRETQYF. The CDR3 DNA reads TGCGCCAGCAGCCGGGAAGGGAGGGAGACCCAGTACTTC. Full variable domain (missing parts from reference TRBV5-1 and TRBJ2-5): KAGVTQTPRYLIKTRGQQVTLSCSPISGHRSVSWYQQTPGQGLQFLFEYFSETQRNKGNFPGRFSGRQFSNSRSEMNVSTLELGDSALYLCASSREGRETQYFGPGTRLLVL.

The chain is built from TRBV30 and TRBJ2-3; 9 bases line up with TRBD1. Per germline, CDR1 GTSNPN and CDR2 SVGIG (reference sequence). The CDR3 covers 13 residues. V shed 5 bases and J 8 bases; nucleotides not matched to a gene: 8. The CDR3: CAWAGTGMFTQYF. CDR3 sequence (DNA): TGTGCCTGGGCCGGGACAGGGATGTTTACGCAGTATTTT. Looking up the rest from reference TRBV30 and TRBJ2-3 gives the full variable domain: SQTIHQWPATLVQPVGSPLSLECTVEGTSNPNLYWYRQAAGRGLQLLFYSVGIGQISSEVPQNLSASRPQDRQFILSSKKLLLSDSGFYLCAWAGTGMFTQYFGPGTRLTVL.

The chain combines TRBV7-9 with TRBJ1-5; D uncertain. The germline V gene encodes CDR1 SEHNR and CDR2 FQNEAQ (reference sequence). V was pared by 2 bases and J by 9 bases, with 14 bases between. The length of the CDR3 is 14 residues. The DNA for the CDR3 is TGTGCCAGCAGCTTACAGGCAGCCCTGGGGCCCCAGCATTTT. Protein product: CASSLQAALGPQHF.

V gene TRBV7-9 combines with J gene TRBJ2-1; 9 bases map to TRBD1. The CDR3 is 14 residues long. Germline V gene data show CDR1 as SEHNR and CDR2 as FQNEAQ (reference sequence). V lost 5 bases and J lost 7; bases outside the gene matches: 6. The CDR3 nucleotides are TGTGCCAGCAGCCGGGGACAGGGTCGAAATGAGCAGTTCTTC. Translated, it gives CASSRGQGRNEQFF.

The rearrangement uses TRBV14 and TRBJ2-7; unclear D gene. Germline V CDR1 and CDR2: SGHDN, FVKESK. V was trimmed by 0 bases and J by 0 bases, leaving 9 bases between them. This CDR3 has 15 amino acids. CDR3 region: CASSQDLLCSYEQYF. CDR3 DNA sequence: TGTGCCAGCAGCCAAGATCTTTTGTGCTCCTACGAGCAGTACTTC. The full variable domain, in which reference TRBV14 and TRBJ2-7 provide the parts outside the CDR3, is EAGVTQFPSHSVIEKGQTVTLRCDPISGHDNLYWYRRVMGKEIKFLLHFVKESKQDESGMPNNRFLAERTGGTYSTLKVQPAELEDSGVYFCASSQDLLCSYEQYFGPGTRLTVT.

The rearrangement links TRBV18 to TRBJ2-7; unclear D gene. The CDR3 contains 13 residues. Deletions cut 2 bases from V and 3 bases from J, with 8 bases between. Germline V gives CDR1 KGHSH, CDR2 LQKENI. The CDR3 loop is CASSPGQDYEQYF. CDR3 nucleotides: TGTGCCAGCTCACCAGGCCAGGACTACGAGCAGTACTTC.

This clone was seen more than once but under ten times. This chain uses TRBV30 with TRBJ2-5, with unresolved D. Trimming removed 3 bases from V and 4 bases from J, with 15 bases in between. The CDR3 length is 14 residues. Germline CDR1 is GTSNPN and CDR2 is SVGIG (reference sequence). The CDR3: CAWSLAHGRETQYF. For the CDR3, the DNA is TGTGCCTGGAGCCTCGCACATGGTCGAGAGACCCAGTACTTC.

This clone was seen only a few times. This sequence joins TRBV5-4 and TRBJ2-2; 9 nucleotides match TRBD1. Per germline, CDR1 SGHNT and CDR2 YYREEE (reference sequence). V lost 4 bases and J lost 3; bases outside the gene matches: 7. CDR3 length: 16 amino acids. The CDR3 nucleotides are TGTGCCAGCAGCAGTATACAGGGGGCGGACACCGGGGAGCTGTTTTTT. Its translation: CASSSIQGADTGELFF.

The CDR3 nucleotides are TGTGCCAGCAGACTGGGACAGGGGAGCACCGGGGAGCTGTTTTTT. Amino acids: CASRLGQGSTGELFF. The chain uses TRBV7-2 and TRBJ2-2; TRBD1 matches 10 bases. The V and J ends lost 6 bases and 4 bases, in that order; junction bases with no gene match: 5. There are 15 residues in the CDR3. From germline, CDR1 is SGHTA and CDR2 FQGNSA.

The chain carries TRBV7-9 and TRBJ2-1; D ambiguous. The CDR3 runs 14 residues. From germline, CDR1 is SEHNR and CDR2 FQNEAQ (reference sequence). The V end lost 4 bases, the J end lost 4 bases, and 11 bases lay between the germline ends. For the CDR3, the DNA is TGTGCCAGCAGCTCTCGATCCCTATACAATGAGCAGTTCTTC. This codes for CASSSRSLYNEQFF.